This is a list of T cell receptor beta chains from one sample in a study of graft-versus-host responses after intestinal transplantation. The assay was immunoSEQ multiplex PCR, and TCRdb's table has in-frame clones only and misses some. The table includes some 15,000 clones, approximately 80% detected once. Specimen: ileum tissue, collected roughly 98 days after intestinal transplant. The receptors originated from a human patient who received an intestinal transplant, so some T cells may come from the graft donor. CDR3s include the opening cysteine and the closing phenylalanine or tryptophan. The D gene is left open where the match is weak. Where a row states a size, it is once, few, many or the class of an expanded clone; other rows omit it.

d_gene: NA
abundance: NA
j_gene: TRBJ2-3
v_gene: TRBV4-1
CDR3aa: CASSQGLIGVRMTDTQYF
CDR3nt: TGCGCCAGCAGCCAAGGTCTGATTGGAGTACGGATGACAGATACGCAGTATTTT

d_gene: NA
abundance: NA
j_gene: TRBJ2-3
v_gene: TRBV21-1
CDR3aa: CASRTRRLAGAKDTQYF
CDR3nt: TGTGCCAGCAGAACGAGAAGACTAGCGGGAGCGAAAGATACGCAGTATTTT

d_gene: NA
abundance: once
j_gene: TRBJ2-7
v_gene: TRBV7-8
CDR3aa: CASSLFLSYEQYF
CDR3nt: TGTGCCAGCAGCTTATTCTTGAGCTACGAGCAGTACTTC

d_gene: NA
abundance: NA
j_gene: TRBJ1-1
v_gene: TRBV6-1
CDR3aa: CASSALAGMNTEAFF
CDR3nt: TGTGCCAGCAGTGCGCTCGCAGGGATGAACACTGAAGCTTTCTTT

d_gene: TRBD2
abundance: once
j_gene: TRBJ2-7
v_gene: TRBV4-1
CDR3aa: CASSQAPRTSGYEQYF
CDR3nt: TGCGCCAGCAGCCAAGCACCCCGGACTAGCGGCTACGAGCAGTACTTC

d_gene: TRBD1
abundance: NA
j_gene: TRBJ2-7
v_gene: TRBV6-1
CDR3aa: CASSEAGTGTYEQYF
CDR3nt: TGTGCCAGCAGTGAAGCTGGGACAGGGACCTACGAGCAGTACTTC

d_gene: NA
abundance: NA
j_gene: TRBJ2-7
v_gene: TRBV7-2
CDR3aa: CASSLAAPGVMFGSYEQYF
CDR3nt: TGTGCCAGCAGCTTAGCCGCTCCAGGGGTAATGTTCGGGAGTTACGAGCAGTACTTC

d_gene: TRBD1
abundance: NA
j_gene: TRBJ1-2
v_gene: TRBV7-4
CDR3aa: CASSAPRTGGGDGYTF
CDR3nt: TGTGCCAGCAGCGCCCCGAGGACAGGGGGTGGCGATGGCTACACCTTC

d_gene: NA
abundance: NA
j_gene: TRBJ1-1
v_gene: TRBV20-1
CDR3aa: CSARGIRTAFF
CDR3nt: TGCAGTGCTAGGGGTATTAGGACTGCTTTCTTT

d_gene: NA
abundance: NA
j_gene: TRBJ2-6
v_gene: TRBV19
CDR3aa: CASMSSGANVLTF
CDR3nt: TGTGCCAGTATGTCCTCTGGGGCCAACGTCCTGACTTTC

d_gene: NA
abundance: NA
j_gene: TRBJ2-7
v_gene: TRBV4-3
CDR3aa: CASSQYLGSYEQYF
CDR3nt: TGCGCCAGCAGCCAATATCTAGGGAGCTACGAGCAGTACTTC

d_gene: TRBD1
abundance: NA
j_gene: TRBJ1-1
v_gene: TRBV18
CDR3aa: CASSRTGGWTEAFF
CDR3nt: TGTGCCAGCTCACGAACAGGGGGCTGGACTGAAGCTTTCTTT

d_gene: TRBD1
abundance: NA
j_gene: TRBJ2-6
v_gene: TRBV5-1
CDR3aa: CASSSGQGPLSGANVLTF
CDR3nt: TGCGCCAGCAGTTCGGGACAGGGCCCTCTCTCTGGGGCCAACGTCCTGACTTTC

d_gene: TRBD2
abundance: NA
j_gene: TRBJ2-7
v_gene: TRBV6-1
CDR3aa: CASGTSGSSYEQYF
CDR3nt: TGTGCCAGCGGGACTAGCGGTAGCTCCTACGAGCAGTACTTC

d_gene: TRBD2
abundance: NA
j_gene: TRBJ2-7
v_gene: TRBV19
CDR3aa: CATRTSATSYEQYF
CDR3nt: TGTGCCACCAGGACTAGCGCGACCTCCTACGAGCAGTACTTC

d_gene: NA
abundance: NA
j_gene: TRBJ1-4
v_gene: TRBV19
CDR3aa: CASSRTVSNEKLFF
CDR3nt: TGTGCCAGTAGCAGGACAGTGAGTAATGAAAAACTGTTTTTT

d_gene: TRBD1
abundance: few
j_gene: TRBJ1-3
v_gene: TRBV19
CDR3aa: CASSHRGAGNTIYF
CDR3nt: TGTGCCAGTAGCCACAGGGGTGCTGGAAACACCATATATTTT

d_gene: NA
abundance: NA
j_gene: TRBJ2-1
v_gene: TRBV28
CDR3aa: CASSLLGNGNEQFF
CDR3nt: TGTGCCAGCAGTTTGCTAGGGAATGGGAATGAGCAGTTCTTC

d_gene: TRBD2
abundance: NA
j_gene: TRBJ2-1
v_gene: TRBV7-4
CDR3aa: CASSSPLGTSGYNEQFF
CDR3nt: TGTGCCAGCAGCTCCCCCCTTGGGACTAGCGGTTACAATGAGCAGTTCTTC

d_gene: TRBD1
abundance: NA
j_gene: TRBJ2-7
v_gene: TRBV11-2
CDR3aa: CASSSDNRGRQTYEQYF
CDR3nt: TGTGCCAGCAGCTCCGACAACAGGGGGCGTCAGACCTACGAGCAGTACTTC

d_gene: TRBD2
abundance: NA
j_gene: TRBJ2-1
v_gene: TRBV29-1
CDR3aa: CSVEDLEAGGGNEQFF
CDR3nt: TGCAGCGTTGAAGATCTGGAAGCGGGGGGGGGCAATGAGCAGTTCTTC

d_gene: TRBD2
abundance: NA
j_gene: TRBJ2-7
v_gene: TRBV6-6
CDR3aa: CASAGRSGGAYEQYF
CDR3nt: TGTGCCAGCGCGGGGAGGAGCGGGGGGGCCTACGAGCAGTACTTC

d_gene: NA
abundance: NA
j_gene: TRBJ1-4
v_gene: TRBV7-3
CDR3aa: CASSLTRGEKLFF
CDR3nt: TGTGCCAGCAGCTTAACGAGAGGAGAAAAACTGTTTTTT

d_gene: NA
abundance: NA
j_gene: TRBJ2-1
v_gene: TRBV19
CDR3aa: CASSLYQSSREQFF
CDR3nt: TGTGCCAGTAGCCTCTACCAATCCTCACGTGAGCAGTTCTTC

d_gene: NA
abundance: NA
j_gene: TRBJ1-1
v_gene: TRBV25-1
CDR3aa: CASSEEGRENTEAFF
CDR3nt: TGTGCCAGCAGTGAAGAGGGCAGGGAGAACACTGAAGCTTTCTTT

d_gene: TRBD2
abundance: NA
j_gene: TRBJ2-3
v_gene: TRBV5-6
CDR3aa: CASSSWGVAGVADTQYF
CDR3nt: TGTGCCAGCAGCTCTTGGGGGGTAGCGGGAGTGGCGGATACGCAGTATTTT

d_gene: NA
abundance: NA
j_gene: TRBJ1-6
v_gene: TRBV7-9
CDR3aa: CASSLTPNSPLHF
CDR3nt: TGTGCCAGCAGCTTAACCCCAAATTCACCCCTCCACTTT

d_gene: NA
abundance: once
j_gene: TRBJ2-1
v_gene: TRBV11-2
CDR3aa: CASSPRGYYNEQFF
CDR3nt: TGTGCCAGCAGCCCTAGGGGCTATTACAATGAGCAGTTCTTC

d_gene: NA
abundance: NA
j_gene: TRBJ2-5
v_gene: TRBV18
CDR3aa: CASSPPAGSIETQYF
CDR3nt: TGTGCCAGCTCACCACCGGCGGGATCTATAGAGACCCAGTACTTC

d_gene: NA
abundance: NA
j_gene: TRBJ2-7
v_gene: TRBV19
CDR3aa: CASSRAADPLRGEQYF
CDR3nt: TGTGCCAGTAGTAGAGCAGCTGATCCCCTCCGTGGCGAGCAGTACTTC

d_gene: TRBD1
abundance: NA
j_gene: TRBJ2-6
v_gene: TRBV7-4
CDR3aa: CASRIFAGTGSGANVLTF
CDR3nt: TGTGCCAGCAGGATCTTCGCGGGGACAGGCTCTGGGGCCAACGTCCTGACTTTC

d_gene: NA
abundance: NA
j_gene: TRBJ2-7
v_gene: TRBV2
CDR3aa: CASSGTTYEQYF
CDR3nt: TGTGCCAGCAGCGGGACAACCTACGAGCAGTACTTC

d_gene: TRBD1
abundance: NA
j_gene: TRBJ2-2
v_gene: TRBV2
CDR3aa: CASTGTGYTGELFF
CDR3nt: TGTGCCAGCACCGGGACAGGTTACACCGGGGAGCTGTTTTTT

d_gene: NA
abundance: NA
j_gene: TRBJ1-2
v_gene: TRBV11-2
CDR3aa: CASSPRRIPLPNYGYTF
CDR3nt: TGTGCCAGCAGCCCTCGACGGATACCGCTCCCTAACTATGGCTACACCTTC

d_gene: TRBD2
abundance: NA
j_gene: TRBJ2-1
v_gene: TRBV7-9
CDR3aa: CASSFWTSALGEQFF
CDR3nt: TGTGCCAGCAGCTTTTGGACTAGCGCCTTGGGGGAGCAGTTCTTC

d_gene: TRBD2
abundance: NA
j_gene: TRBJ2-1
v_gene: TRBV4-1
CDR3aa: CASSQGAGGLPREQFF
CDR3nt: TGCGCCAGCAGCCAAGGTGCGGGAGGGCTTCCCCGTGAGCAGTTCTTC

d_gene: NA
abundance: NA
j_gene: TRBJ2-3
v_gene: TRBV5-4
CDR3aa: CASSLAWFAGPIHTDTQYF
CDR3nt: TGTGCCAGCAGCTTGGCCTGGTTCGCGGGACCAATCCACACAGATACGCAGTATTTT

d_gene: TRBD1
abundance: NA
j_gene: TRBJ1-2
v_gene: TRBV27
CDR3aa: CASSPTGIYGYTF
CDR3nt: TGTGCCAGCAGCCCGACAGGGATCTATGGCTACACCTTC

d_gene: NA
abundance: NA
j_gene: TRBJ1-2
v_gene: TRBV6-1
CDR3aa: CASSARSYYGYTF
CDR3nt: TGTGCCAGCAGTGCCAGGAGTTACTATGGCTACACCTTC

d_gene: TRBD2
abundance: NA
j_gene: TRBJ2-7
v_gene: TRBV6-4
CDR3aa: CASSDSASGSDEQYF
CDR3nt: TGTGCCAGCAGTGACTCGGCTAGCGGGAGTGACGAGCAGTACTTC

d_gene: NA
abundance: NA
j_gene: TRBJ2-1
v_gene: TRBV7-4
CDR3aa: CASSYTTRNEQFF
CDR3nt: TGTGCCAGCAGCTACACCACTAGGAATGAGCAGTTCTTC

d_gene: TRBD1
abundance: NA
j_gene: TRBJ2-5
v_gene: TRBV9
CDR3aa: CASSVGQGVYETQYF
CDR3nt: TGTGCCAGCAGCGTAGGGCAGGGGGTATACGAGACCCAGTACTTC

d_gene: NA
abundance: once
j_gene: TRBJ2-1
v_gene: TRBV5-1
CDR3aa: CASSLEGPYNEQFF
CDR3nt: TGCGCCAGCAGCTTGGAAGGTCCCTACAATGAGCAGTTCTTC

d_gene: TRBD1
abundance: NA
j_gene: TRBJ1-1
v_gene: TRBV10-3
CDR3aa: CAISERQGGTEAFF
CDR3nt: TGTGCCATCAGTGAGAGACAGGGTGGCACTGAAGCTTTCTTT

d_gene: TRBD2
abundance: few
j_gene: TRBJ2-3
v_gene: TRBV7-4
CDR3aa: CASSLQGTSGRAADTQYF
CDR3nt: TGTGCCAGCAGCTTGCAGGGGACTAGCGGGAGGGCAGCAGATACGCAGTATTTT

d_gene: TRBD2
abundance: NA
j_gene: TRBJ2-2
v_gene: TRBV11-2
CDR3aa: CASSPFGGRADTGELFF
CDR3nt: TGTGCCAGCAGCCCTTTTGGGGGGAGGGCCGACACCGGGGAGCTGTTTTTT

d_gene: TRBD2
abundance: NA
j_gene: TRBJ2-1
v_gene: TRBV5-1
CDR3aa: CASSFFGLADINEQFF
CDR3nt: TGCGCCAGCAGCTTTTTCGGCCTAGCGGATATCAATGAGCAGTTCTTC

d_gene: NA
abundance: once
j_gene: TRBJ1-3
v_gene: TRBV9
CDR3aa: CASSVGGNSGNTIYF
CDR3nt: TGTGCCAGCAGCGTAGGTGGGAACTCTGGAAACACCATATATTTT

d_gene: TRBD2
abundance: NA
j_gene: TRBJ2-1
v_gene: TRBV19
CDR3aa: CASSTGLAGGGNEQFF
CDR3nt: TGTGCCAGTAGTACGGGACTAGCGGGAGGGGGGAATGAGCAGTTCTTC

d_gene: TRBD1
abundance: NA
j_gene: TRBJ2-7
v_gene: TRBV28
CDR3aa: CASSFNWGQSYEQYF
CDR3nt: TGTGCCAGCAGTTTCAATTGGGGACAGTCCTACGAGCAGTACTTC

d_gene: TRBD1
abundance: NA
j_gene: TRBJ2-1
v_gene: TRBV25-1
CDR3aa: CASRGQGAYNEQFF
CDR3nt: TGTGCCAGCAGAGGACAGGGGGCTTACAATGAGCAGTTCTTC

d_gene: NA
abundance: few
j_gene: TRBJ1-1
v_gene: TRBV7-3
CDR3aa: CASSLRALEAFF
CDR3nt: TGTGCCAGCAGTCTCCGGGCCCTTGAAGCTTTCTTT

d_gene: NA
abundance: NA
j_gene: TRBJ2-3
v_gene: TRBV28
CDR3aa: CASSYRLATDTQYF
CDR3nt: TGTGCCAGCAGTTACCGGCTAGCGACAGATACGCAGTATTTT

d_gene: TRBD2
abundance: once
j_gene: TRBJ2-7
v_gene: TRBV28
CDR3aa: CASSLPSSGSGYEQYF
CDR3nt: TGTGCCAGCAGTCTACCGTCGAGCGGGAGCGGATACGAGCAGTACTTC

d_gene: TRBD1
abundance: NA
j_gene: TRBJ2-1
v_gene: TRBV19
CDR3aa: CAGTDNEQFF
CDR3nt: TGTGCCGGGACAGACAATGAGCAGTTCTTC